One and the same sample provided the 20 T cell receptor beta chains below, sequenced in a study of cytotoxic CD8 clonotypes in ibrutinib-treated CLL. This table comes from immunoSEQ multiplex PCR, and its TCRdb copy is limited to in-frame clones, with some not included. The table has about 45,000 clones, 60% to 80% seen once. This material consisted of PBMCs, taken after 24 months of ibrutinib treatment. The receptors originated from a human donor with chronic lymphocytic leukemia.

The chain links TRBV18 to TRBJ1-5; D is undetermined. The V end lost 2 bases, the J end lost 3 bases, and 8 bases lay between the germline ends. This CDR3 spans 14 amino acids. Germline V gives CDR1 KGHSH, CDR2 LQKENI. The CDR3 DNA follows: TGTGCCAGCTCACCAACTGGACCCAATCAGCCCCAGCATTTT. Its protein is CASSPTGPNQPQHF.

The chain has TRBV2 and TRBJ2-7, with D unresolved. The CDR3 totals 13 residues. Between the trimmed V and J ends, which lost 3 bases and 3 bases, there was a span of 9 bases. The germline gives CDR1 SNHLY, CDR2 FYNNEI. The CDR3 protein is CASSEELGYEQYF. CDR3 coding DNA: TGTGCCAGCAGTGAGGAGCTAGGCTACGAGCAGTACTTC.

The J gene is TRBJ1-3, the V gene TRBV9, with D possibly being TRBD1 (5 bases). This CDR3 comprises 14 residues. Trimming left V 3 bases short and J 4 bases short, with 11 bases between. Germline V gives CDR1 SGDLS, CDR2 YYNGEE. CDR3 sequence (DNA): TGTGCCAGCAGCGACAGGCCGGGGGGAAACACCATATATTTT. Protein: CASSDRPGGNTIYF.

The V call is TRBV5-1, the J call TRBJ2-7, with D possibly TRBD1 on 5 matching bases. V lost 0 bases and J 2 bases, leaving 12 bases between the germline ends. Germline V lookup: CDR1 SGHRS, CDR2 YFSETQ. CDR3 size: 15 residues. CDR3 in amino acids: CASSLGFGATYEQYF. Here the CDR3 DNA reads TGCGCCAGCAGCTTGGGCTTTGGGGCGACCTACGAGCAGTACTTC.

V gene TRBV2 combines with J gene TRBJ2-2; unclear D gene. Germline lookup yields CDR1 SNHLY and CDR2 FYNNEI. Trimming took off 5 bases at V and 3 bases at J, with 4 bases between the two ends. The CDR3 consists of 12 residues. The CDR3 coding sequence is TGTGCCAGCAGTAGGGACACCGGGGAGCTGTTTTTT. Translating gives CASSRDTGELFF.

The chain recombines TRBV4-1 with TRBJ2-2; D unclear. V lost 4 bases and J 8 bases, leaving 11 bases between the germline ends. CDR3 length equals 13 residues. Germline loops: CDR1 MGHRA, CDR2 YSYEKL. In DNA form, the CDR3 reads TGCGCCAGCAGCCCCAGGTTGTTGGGGGAGCTGTTTTTT. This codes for CASSPRLLGELFF.

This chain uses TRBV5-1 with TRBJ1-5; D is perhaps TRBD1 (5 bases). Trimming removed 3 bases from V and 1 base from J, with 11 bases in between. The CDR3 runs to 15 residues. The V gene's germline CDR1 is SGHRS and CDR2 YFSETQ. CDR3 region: CASSSEGWSNQPQHF. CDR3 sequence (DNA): TGCGCCAGCAGCTCGGAGGGGTGGAGCAATCAGCCCCAGCATTTT. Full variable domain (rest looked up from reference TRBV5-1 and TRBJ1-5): KAGVTQTPRYLIKTRGQQVTLSCSPISGHRSVSWYQQTPGQGLQFLFEYFSETQRNKGNFPGRFSGRQFSNSRSEMNVSTLELGDSALYLCASSSEGWSNQPQHFGDGTRLSIL.

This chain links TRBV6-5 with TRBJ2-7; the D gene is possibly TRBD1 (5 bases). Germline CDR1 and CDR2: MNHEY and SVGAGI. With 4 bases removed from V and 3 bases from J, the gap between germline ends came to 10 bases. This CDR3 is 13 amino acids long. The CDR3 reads CASSSTRDYEQYF. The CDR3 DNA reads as TGTGCCAGCAGTTCGACCAGGGACTACGAGCAGTACTTC.

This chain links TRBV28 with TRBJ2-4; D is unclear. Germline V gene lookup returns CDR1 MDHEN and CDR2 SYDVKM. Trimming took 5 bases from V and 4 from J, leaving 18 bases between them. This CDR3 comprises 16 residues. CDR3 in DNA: TGTGCCAGCAGTCCCCTATTGATCGGTTCAAAAAACATTCAGTACTTC. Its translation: CASSPLLIGSKNIQYF.

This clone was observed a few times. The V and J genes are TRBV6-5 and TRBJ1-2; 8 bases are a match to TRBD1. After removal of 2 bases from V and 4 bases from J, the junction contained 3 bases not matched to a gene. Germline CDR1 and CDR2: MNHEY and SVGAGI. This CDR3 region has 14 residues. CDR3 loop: CASSYGQGVYGYTF. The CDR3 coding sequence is TGTGCCAGCAGTTACGGACAGGGCGTCTATGGCTACACCTTC.

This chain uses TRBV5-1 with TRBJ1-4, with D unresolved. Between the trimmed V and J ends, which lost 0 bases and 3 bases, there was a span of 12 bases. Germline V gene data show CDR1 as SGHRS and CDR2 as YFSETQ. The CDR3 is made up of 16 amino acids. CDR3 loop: CASSLDIRMANEKLFF. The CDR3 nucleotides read TGCGCCAGCAGCTTGGATATCAGAATGGCTAATGAAAAACTGTTTTTT. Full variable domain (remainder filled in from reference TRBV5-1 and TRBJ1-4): KAGVTQTPRYLIKTRGQQVTLSCSPISGHRSVSWYQQTPGQGLQFLFEYFSETQRNKGNFPGRFSGRQFSNSRSEMNVSTLELGDSALYLCASSLDIRMANEKLFFGSGTQLSVL.

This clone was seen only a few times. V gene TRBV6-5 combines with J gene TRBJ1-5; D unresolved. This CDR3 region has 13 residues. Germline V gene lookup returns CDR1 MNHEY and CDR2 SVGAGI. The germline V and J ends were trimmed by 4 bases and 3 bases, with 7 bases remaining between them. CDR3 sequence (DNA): TGTGCCAGCAGTTGGGGTAACAATCAGCCCCAGCATTTT. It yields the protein CASSWGNNQPQHF.

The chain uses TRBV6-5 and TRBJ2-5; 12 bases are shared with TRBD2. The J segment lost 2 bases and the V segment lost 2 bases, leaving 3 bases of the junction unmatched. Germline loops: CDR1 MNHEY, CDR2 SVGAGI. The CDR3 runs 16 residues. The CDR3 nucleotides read TGTGCCAGCAGTTACCATCTAGCGGGGGGGCAAGAGACCCAGTACTTC. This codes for CASSYHLAGGQETQYF.

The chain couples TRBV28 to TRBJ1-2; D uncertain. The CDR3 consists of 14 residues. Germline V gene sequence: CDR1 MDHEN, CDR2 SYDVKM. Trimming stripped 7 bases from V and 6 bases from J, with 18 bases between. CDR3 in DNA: TGTGCCAGCACCCCCCGACATCTAGGAGATGGCTACACCTTC. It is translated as CASTPRHLGDGYTF.

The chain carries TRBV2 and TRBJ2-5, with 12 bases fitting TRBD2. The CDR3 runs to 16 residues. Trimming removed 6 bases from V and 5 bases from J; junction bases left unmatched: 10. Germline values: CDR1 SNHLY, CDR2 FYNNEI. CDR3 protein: CASRERLAGVVETQYF. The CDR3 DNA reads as TGTGCCAGCAGAGAAAGACTAGCGGGAGTGGTGGAGACCCAGTACTTC.

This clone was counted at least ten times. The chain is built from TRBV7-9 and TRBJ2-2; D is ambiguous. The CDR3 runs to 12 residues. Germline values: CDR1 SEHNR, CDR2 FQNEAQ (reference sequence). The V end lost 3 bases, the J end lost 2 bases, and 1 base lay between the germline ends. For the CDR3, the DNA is TGTGCCAGCAGCTTCAACACCGGGGAGCTGTTTTTT. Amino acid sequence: CASSFNTGELFF.

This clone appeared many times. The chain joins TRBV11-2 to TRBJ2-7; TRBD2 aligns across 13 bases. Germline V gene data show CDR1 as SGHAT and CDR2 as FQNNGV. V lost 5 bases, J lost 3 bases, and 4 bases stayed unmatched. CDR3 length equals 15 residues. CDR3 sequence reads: CASSPGTSGNYEQYF. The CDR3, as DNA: TGTGCCAGCAGCCCCGGGACTAGCGGGAACTACGAGCAGTACTTC.

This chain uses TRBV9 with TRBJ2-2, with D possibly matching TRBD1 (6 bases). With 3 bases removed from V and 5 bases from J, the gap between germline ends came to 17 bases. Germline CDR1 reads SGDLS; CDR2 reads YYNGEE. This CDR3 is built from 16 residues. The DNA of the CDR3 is TGTGCCAGCAGCGACCGACAGGTCGTCGGGACCGGGGAGCTGTTTTTT. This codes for CASSDRQVVGTGELFF.

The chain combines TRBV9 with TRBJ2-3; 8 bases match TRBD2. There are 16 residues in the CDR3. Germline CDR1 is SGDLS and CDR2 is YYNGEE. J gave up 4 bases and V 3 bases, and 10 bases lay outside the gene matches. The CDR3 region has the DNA TGTGCCAGCAGCGCCTCCCCGGGGGGGCTACCAGATACGCAGTATTTT. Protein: CASSASPGGLPDTQYF.

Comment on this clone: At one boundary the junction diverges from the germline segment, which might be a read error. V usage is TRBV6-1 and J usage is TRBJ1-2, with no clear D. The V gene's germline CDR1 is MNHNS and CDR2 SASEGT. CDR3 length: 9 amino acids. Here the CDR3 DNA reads TGTGCCAGCAGTGAAGCCGTTGTCTGG. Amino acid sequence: CASSEAVVW.